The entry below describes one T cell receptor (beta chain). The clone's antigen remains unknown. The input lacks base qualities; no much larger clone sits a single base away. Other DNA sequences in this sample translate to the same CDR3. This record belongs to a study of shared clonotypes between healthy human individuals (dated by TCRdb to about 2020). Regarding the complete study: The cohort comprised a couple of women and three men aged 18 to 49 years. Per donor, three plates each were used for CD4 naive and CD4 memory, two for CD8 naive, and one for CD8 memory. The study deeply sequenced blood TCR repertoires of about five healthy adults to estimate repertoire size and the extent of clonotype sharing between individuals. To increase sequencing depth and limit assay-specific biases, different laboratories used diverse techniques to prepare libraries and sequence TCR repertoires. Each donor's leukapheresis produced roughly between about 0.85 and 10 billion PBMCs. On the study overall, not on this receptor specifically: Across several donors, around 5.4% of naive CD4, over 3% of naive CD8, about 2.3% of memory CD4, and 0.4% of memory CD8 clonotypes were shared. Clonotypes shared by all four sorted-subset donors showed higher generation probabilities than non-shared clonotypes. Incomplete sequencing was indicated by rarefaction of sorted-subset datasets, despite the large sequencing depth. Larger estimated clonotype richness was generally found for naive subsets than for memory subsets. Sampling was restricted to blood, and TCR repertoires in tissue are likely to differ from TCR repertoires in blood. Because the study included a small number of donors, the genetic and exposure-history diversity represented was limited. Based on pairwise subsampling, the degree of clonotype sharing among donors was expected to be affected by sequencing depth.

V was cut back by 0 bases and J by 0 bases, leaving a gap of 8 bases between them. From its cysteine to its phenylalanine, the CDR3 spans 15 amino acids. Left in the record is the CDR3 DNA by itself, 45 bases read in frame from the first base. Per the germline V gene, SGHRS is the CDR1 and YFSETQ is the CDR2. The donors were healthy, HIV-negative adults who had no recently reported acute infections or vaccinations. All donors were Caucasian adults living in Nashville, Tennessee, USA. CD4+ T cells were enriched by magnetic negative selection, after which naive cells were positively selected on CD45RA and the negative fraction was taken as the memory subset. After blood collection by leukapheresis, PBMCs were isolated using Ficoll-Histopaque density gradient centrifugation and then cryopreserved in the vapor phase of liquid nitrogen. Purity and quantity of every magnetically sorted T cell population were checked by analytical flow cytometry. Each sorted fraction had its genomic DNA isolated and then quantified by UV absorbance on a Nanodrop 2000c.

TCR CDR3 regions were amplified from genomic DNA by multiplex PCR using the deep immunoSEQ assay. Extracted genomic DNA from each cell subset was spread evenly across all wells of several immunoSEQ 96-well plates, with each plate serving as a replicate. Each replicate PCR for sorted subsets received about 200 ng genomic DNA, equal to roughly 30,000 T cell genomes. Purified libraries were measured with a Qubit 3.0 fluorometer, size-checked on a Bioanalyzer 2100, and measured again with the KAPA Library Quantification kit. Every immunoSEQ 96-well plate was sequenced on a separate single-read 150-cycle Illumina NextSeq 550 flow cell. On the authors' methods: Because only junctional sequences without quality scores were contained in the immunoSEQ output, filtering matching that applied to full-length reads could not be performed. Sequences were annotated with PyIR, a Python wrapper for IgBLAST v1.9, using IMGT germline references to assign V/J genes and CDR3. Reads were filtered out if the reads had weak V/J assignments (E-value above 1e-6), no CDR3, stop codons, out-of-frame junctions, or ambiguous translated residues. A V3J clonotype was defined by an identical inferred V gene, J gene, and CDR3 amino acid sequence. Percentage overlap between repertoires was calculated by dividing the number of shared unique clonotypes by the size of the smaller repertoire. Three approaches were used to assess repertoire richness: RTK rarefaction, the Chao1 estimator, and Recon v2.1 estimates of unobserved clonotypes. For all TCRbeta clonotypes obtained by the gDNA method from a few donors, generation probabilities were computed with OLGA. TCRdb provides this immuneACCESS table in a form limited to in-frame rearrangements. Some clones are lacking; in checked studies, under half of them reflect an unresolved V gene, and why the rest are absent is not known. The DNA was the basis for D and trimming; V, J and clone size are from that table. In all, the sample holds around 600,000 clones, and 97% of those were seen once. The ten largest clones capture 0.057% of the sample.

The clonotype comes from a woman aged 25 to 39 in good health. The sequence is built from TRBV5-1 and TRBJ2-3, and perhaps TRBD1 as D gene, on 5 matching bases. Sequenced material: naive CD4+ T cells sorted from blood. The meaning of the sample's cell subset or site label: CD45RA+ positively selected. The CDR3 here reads CASSLVAGSTDTQYF. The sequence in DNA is TGCGCCAGCAGCTTGGTAGCAGGGAGCACAGATACGCAGTATTTT.